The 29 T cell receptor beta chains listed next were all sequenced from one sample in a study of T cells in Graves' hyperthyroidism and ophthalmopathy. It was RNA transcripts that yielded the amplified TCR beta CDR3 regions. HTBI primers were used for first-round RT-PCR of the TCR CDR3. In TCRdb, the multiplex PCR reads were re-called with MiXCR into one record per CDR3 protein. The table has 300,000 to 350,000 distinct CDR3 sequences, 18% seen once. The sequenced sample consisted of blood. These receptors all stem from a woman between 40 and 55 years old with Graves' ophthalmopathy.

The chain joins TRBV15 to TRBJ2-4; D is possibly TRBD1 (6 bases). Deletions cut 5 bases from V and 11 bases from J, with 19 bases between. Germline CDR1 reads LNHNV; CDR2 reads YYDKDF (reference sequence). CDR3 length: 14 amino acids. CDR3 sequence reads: CATSHNTDRLLQYF. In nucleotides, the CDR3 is TGTGCCACCAGCCACAATACGGACAGACTCCTTCAGTACTTC.

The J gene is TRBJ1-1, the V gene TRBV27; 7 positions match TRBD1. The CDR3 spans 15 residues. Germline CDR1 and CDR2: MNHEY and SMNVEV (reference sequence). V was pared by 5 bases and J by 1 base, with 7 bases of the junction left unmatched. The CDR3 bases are TGTGCCAGCAGTCCGGGACAGTGGGCGAACACTGAAGCTTTCTTT. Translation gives CASSPGQWANTEAFF.

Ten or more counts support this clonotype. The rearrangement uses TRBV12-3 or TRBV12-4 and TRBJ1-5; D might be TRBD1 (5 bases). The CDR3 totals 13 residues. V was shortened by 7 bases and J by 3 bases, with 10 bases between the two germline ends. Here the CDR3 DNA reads TGTGCCAGCACGGGGCAGTACAATCAGCCCCAGCATTTT. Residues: CASTGQYNQPQHF.

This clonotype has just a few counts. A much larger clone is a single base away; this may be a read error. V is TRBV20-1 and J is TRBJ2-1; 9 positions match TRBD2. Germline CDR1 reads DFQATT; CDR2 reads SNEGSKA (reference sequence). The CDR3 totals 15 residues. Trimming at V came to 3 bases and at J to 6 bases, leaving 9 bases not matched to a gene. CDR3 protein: CSASAGGRAVNEQFF. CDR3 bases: TGCAGTGCTAGTGCGGGGGGGAGGGCCGTCAATGAGCAGTTCTTC.

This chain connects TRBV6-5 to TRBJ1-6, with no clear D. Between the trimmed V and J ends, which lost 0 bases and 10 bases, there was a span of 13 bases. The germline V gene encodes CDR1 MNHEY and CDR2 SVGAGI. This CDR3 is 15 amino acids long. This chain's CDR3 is CASSYSSEGGSPLHF. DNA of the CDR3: TGTGCCAGCAGTTACTCATCGGAAGGAGGATCACCCCTCCACTTT.

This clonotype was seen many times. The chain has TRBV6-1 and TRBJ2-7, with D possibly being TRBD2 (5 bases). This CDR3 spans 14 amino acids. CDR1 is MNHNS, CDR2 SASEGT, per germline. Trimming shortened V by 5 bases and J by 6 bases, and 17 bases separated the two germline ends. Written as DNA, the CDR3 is TGTGCCAGCAGTCGCGGTTCGGTTAGCGCCGAGCAGTACTTC. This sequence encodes CASSRGSVSAEQYF.

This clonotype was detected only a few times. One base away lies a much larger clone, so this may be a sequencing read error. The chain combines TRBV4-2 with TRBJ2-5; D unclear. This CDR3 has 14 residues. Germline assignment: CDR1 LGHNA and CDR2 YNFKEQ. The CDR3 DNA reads TGTGCCAGCAGCCAAGATCTAATAGCAGAGGCCCAGTACTTC. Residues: CASSQDLIAEAQYF.

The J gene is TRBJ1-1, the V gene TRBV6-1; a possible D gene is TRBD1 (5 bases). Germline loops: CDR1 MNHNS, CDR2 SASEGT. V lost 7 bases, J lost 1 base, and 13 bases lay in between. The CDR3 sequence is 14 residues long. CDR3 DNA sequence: TGTGCCAGCATCCCCGACAGTGGGAACACTGAAGCTTTCTTT. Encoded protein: CASIPDSGNTEAFF.

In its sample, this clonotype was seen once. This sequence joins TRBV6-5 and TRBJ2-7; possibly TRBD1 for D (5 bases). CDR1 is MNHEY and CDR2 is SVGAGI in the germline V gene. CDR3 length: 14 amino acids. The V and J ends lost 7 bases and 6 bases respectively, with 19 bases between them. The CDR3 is CASTVTQGAFEQYF. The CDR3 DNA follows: TGTGCCAGCACAGTTACACAAGGGGCGTTCGAGCAGTACTTC.

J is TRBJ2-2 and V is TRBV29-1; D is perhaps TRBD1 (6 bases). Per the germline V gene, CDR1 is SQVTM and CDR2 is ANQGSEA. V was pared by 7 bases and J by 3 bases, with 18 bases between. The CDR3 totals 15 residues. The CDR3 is CSAKTGFRDTGELFF. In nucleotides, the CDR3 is TGCAGCGCCAAGACAGGTTTTAGGGACACCGGGGAGCTGTTTTTT.

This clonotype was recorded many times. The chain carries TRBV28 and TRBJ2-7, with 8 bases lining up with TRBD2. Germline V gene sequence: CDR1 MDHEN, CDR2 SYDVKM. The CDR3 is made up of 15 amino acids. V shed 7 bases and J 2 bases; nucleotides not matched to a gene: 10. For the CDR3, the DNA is TGTGCCAGCACCACTATAGGACTAGCCGCCTACGAGCAGTACTTC. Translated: CASTTIGLAAYEQYF.

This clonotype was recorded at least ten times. In nucleotides, the CDR3 is TGTGCCAGCAGTGACACAGGGGGCGAACAGCCCCAGCATTTT. Its translation is CASSDTGGEQPQHF. The J gene is TRBJ1-5, the V gene TRBV28; 9 bases align to TRBD1. The CDR3 loop spans 14 amino acids. The junction had 6 bases not matched to a gene; V was cut back by 5 bases and J by 7 bases. Germline CDR1 reads MDHEN; CDR2 reads SYDVKM.

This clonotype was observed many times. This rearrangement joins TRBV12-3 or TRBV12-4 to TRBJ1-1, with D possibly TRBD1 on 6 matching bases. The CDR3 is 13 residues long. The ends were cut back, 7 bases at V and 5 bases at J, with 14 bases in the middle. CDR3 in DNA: TGTGCCAGCACCTTGAACAGGGATACTGAAGCTTTCTTT. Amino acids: CASTLNRDTEAFF.

For the CDR3, the DNA is TGTGCCTGGACCCCGAGCGGGTTCACGACACCGCCCAGGGGAAAGACCCAGTACTTC. It specifies CAWTPSGFTTPPRGKTQYF. V gene TRBV30 combines with J gene TRBJ2-5; D possibly uses TRBD1 or TRBD2 (6 bases each). The CDR3 totals 19 residues. Germline values: CDR1 GTSNPN, CDR2 SVGIG (reference sequence). Deletions cut 4 bases from V and 6 bases from J, with 33 bases between. Full variable domain (rest looked up from reference TRBV30 and TRBJ2-5): SQTIHQWPATLVQPVGSPLSLECTVEGTSNPNLYWYRQAAGRGLQLLFYSVGIGQISSEVPQNLSASRPQDRQFILSSKKLLLSDSGFYLCAWTPSGFTTPPRGKTQYFGPGTRLLVL.

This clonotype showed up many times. The CDR3: CASSQVPGTGLTNYGYTF. Written as DNA, the CDR3 is TGTGCCAGCTCACAAGTACCCGGGACAGGCCTAACTAACTATGGCTACACCTTC. This rearrangement joins TRBV18 to TRBJ1-2; TRBD1 agrees at 8 bases. There are 18 residues in the CDR3. Looked up from germline, CDR1 is KGHSH and CDR2 is LQKENI. The V and J ends lost 4 bases and 0 bases, in that order; junction bases with no gene match: 13.

DNA for the CDR3: TGTGCCAGCAGGCTGGACAACAATGTAGTCGGCTACACCTTC. Translating it yields CASRLDNNVVGYTF. This chain connects TRBV6-1 to TRBJ1-2; possibly TRBD1 for D (5 bases). Germline loops: CDR1 MNHNS, CDR2 SASEGT. CDR3 length: 14 amino acids. The germline V and J ends were trimmed by 6 bases and 8 bases, with 19 bases remaining between them.

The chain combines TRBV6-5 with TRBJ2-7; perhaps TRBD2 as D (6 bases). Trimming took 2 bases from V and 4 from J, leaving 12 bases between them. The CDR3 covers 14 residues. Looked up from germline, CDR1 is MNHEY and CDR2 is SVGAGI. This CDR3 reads CASSYVGLPYEQYF. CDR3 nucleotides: TGTGCCAGCAGTTACGTGGGACTTCCTTACGAGCAGTACTTC.

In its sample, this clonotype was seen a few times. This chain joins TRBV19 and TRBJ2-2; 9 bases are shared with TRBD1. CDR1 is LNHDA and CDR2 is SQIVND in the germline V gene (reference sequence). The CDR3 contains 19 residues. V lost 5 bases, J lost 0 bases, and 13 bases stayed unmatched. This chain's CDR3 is CASSRRRTGDLSNTGELFF. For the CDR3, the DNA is TGTGCCAGTAGTCGACGGCGGACAGGGGATCTTTCGAACACCGGGGAGCTGTTTTTT.

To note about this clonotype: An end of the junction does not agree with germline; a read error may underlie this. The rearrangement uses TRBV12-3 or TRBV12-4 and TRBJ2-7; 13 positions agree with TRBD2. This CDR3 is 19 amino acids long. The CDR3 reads CASSSRGLAGTGRSYEQCF. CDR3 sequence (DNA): TGTGCCAGCAGTTCCCGGGGACTAGCGGGAACGGGGCGCTCCTACGAGCAGTGCTTC.

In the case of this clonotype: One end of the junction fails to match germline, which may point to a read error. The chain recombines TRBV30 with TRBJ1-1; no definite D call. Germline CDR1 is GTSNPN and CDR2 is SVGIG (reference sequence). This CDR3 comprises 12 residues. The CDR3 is CAGRLGNTEAFF. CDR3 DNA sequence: TGTGCCGGGAGGTTGGGGAACACTGAAGCTTTCTTT.

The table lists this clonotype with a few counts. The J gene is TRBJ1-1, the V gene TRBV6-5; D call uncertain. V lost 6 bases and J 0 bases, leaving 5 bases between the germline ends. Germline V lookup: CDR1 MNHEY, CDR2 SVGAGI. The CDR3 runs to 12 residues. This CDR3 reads CASRYMNTEAFF. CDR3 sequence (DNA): TGTGCCAGCAGGTACATGAACACTGAAGCTTTCTTT.

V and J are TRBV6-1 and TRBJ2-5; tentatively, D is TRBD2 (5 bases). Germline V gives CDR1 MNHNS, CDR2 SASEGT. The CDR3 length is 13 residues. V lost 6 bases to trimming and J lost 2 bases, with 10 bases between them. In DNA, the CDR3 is TGTGCCAGCAGATCGGCGGGTCAAGAGACCCAGTACTTC. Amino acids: CASRSAGQETQYF.

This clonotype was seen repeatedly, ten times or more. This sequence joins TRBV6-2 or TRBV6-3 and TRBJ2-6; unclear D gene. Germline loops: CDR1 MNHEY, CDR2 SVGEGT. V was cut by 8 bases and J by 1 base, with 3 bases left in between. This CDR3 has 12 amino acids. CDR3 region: CASQSGANVLTF. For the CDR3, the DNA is TGTGCCAGCCAATCTGGGGCCAACGTCCTGACTTTC.

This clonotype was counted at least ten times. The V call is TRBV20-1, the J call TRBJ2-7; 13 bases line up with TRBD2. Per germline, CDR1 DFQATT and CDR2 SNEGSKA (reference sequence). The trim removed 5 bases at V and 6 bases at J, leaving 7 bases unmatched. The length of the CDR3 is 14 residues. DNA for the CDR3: TGCAGTGCTGGTTTCGGGACTAGCGGGATCGAGCAGTACTTC. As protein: CSAGFGTSGIEQYF.

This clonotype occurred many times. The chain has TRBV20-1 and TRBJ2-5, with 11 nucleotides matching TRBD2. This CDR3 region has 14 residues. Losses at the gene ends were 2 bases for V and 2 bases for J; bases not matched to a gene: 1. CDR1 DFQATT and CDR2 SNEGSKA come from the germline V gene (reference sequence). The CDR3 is CSARRLAGQETQYF. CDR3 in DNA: TGCAGTGCTAGACGACTAGCGGGACAAGAGACCCAGTACTTC.

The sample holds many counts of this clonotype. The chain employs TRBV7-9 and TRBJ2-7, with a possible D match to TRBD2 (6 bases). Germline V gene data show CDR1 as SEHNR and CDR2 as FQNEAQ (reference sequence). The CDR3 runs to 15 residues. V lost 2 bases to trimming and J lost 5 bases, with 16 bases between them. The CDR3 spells CASSLRNLAPDEQYF. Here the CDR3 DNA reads TGTGCCAGCAGCTTACGGAACCTAGCGCCGGACGAGCAGTACTTC.

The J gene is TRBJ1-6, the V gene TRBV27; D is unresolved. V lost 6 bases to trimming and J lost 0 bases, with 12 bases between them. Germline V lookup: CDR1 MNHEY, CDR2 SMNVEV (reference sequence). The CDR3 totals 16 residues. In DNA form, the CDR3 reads TGTGCCAGCAGACGCGACGGTGGCTCCTATAATTCACCCCTCCACTTT. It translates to CASRRDGGSYNSPLHF.

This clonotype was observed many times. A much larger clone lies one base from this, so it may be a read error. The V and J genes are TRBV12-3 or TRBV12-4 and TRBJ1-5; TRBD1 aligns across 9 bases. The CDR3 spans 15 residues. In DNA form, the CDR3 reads TGTACCAGCAGTCCTCGGGACAGGGGCAATCAGCCCCAGCATTTT. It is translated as CTSSPRDRGNQPQHF.

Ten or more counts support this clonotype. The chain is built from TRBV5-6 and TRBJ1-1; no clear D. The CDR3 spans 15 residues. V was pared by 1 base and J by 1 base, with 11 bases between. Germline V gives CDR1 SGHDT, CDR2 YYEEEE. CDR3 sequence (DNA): TGTGCCAGCAGCTTGTTATCCGGGAGGAACACTGAAGCTTTCTTT. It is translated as CASSLLSGRNTEAFF.